This T cell receptor (beta chain) was identified during a study of CD8 T cells in ankylosing spondylitis. This clonotype has only a few counts. Antigen specificity is unknown. General study findings and limits: Within ankylosing spondylitis blood, a TCR beta motif made up of eight highly homologous variants appeared to be characteristic.

Trimming pared 6 bases from V and 3 bases from J, leaving 28 bases between. This CDR3 spans 19 amino acids. The germline V gene has CDR1 MDHEN and CDR2 SYDVKM. Each CDR3 protein is one row after TCRdb ran MiXCR on the 5' RACE reads. Seen here are roughly 700,000 distinct CDR3 sequences, 19% observed once, and the top ten hold under 20%. The receptor's source is a male donor with ankylosing spondylitis. Sequencing was carried out using blood, either unsorted or a sorted T cell fraction (not recorded which). V and J are TRBV28 and TRBJ2-3; D gene ambiguous. The CDR3 sequence is CASRPFPRRALVGTDTQYF. The DNA of the CDR3 is TGTGCCAGCAGACCATTCCCCCGACGGGCCTTAGTCGGAACAGATACGCAGTATTTT.